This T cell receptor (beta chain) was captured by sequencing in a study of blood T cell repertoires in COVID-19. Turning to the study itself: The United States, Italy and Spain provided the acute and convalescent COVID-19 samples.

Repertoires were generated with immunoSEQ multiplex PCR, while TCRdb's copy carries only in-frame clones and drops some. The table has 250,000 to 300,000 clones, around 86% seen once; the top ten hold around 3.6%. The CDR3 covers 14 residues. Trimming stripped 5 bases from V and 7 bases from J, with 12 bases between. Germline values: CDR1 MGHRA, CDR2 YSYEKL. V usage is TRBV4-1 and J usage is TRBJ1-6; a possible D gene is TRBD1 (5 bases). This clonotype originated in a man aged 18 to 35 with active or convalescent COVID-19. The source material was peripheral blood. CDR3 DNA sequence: TGCGCCAGCAGCTTGCAGGGTTCGAATTCACCCCTCCACTTT. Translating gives CASSLQGSNSPLHF.